This T cell receptor (beta chain) comes out of a study of molecular identifiers for immune sequencing clone quantification. The study's findings and limits: Clone sizes that are highly expanded could be underestimated when identical TCR molecules share a barcode.

Source material for naive CD8 libraries was about 19,000 to 1,000,000 sorted cells, with 10%, 30% or 50% RNA. In the sort, naive CD8 T cells were defined as CD8+CD4-CCR7+CD45RA+. This clonotype was recorded many times. The antigen is not known. TCRdb analysed the PCR reads with MiXCR anew, one entry per CDR3 protein. The repertoire holds tens of thousands of distinct CDR3 sequences, with around 19% as singletons. Looked up from germline, CDR1 is MDHEN and CDR2 is SYDVKM. The CDR3 is made up of 13 amino acids. V lost 3 bases, J lost 3 bases, and 9 bases lay in between. The receptor was derived from a human donor in good health. Some libraries in this study had Jurkat cell RNA spiked in. Sequencing was carried out using naive CD8+ T cells from blood, with Jurkat cell RNA spiked in. Regarding subset: FACS-sorted CD8+CD4-CCR7+CD45RA+ naive T cells. The V gene is TRBV28, the J gene TRBJ2-7, with D perhaps TRBD1 or TRBD2 (5 bases each). The CDR3 is CASSLRGDYEQYF. The CDR3 DNA reads as TGTGCCAGCAGTTTGCGAGGGGACTACGAGCAGTACTTC.